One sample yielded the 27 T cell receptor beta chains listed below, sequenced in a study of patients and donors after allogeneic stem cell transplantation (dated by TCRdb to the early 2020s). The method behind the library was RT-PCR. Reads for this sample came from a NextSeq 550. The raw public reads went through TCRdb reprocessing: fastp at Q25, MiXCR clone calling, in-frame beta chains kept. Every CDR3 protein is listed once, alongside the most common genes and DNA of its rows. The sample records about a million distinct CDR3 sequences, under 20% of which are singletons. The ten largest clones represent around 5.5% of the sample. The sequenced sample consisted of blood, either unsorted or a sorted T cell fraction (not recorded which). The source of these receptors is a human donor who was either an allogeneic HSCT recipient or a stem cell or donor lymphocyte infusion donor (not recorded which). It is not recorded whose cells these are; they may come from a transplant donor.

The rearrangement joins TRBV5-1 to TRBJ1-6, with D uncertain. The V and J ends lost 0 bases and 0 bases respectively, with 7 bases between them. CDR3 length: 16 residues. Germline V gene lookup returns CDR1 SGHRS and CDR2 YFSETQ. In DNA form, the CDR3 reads TGCGCCAGCAGCTTGGAGGGCGCCTCCTATAATTCACCCCTCCACTTT. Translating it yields CASSLEGASYNSPLHF.

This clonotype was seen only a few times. CDR3 nucleotides: TGTGCCAGCAGTTTATTGGGACTAATGACCGGGGAGCTGTTTTTT. It encodes CASSLLGLMTGELFF. The rearrangement uses TRBV27 and TRBJ2-2, with 7 bases identical to TRBD2. The germline gives CDR1 MNHEY, CDR2 SMNVEV (reference sequence). The junction had 4 bases not matched to a gene; V was cut back by 1 base and J by 5 bases. This CDR3 is built from 15 residues.

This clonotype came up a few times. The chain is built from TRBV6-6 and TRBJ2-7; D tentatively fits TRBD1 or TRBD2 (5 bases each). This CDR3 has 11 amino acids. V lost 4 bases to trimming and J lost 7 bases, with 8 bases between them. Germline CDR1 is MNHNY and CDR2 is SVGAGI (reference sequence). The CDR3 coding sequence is TGTGCCAGCAGTTCCGAGGGGGAGCAGTACTTC. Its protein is CASSSEGEQYF.

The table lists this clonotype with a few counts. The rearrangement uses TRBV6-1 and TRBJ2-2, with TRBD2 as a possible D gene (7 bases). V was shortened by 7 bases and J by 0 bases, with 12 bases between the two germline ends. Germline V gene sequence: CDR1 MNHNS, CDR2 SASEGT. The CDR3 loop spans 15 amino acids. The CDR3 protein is CASIRGGANTGELFF. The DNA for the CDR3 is TGTGCCAGCATCCGAGGGGGGGCGAACACCGGGGAGCTGTTTTTT.

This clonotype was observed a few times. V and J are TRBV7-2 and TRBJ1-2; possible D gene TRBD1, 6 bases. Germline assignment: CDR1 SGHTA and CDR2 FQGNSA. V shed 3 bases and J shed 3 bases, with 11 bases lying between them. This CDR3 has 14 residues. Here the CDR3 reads CASSFVGADYGYTF. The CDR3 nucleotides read TGTGCCAGCAGCTTTGTGGGGGCTGACTATGGCTACACCTTC.

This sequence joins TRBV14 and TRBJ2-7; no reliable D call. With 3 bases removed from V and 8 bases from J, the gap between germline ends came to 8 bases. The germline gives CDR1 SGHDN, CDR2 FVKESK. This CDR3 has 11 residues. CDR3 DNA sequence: TGTGCCAGCAGCCAGCGGAACAAGCAGTACTTC. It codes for CASSQRNKQYF.

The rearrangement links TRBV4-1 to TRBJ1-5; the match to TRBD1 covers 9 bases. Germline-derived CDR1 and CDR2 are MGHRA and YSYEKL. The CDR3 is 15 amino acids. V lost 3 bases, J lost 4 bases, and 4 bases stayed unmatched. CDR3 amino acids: CASSQEDRGNQPQHF. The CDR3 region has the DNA TGCGCCAGCAGCCAGGAGGACAGGGGAAATCAGCCCCAGCATTTT.

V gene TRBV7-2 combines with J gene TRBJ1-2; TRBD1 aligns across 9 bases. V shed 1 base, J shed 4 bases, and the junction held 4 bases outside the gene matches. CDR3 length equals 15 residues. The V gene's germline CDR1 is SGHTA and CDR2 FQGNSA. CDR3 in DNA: TGTGCCAGCAGCTTAGACCGGGACAGGGTCTATGGCTACACCTTC. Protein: CASSLDRDRVYGYTF.

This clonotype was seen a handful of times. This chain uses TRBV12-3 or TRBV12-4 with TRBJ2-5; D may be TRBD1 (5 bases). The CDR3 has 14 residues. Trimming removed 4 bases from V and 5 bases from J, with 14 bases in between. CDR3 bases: TGTGCCAGCAGTTATGTCGCTGGGGCCGAGACCCAGTACTTC. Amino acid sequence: CASSYVAGAETQYF.

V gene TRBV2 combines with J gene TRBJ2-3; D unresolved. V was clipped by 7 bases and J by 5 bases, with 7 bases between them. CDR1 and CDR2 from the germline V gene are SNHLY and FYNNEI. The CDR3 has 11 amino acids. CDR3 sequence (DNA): TGTGCCAGCACGGAGCGAGATACGCAGTATTTT. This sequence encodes CASTERDTQYF.

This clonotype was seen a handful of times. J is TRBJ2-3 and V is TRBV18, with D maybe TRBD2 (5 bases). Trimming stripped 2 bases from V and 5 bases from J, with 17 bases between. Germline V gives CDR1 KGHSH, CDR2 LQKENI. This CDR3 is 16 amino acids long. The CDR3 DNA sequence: TGTGCCAGCTCACCAAAACGACTCCCACGGGGAGATACGCAGTATTTT. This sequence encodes CASSPKRLPRGDTQYF.

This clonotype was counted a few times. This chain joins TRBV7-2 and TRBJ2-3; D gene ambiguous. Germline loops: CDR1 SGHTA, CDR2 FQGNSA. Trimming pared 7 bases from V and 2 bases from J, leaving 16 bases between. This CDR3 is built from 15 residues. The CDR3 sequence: CASTLRINPTDTQYF. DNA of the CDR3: TGTGCCAGCACCCTTAGGATCAATCCCACAGATACGCAGTATTTT.

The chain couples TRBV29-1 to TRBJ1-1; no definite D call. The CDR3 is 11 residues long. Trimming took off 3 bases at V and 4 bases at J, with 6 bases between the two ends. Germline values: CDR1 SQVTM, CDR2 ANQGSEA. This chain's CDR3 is CSVESPTEAFF. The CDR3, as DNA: TGCAGCGTTGAGTCACCCACTGAAGCTTTCTTT.

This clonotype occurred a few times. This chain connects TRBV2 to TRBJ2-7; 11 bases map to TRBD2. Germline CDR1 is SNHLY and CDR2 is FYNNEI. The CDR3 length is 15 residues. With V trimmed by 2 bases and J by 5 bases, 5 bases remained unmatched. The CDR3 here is CASSETSGSINEQYF. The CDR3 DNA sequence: TGTGCCAGCAGTGAAACTAGCGGGAGCATCAACGAGCAGTACTTC.

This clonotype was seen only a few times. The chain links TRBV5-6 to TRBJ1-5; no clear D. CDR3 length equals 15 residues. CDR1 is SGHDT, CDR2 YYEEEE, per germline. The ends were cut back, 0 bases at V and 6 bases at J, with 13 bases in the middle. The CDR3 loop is CASSLASARTQPQHF. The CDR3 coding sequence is TGTGCCAGCAGCTTGGCGTCTGCTAGGACTCAGCCCCAGCATTTT.

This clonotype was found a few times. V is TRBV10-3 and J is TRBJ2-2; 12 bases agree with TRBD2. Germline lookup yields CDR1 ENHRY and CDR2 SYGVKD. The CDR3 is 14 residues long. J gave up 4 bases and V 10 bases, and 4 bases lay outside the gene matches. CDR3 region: CATAGLAGTGELFF. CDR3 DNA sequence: TGTGCCACCGCGGGACTAGCGGGCACCGGGGAGCTGTTTTTT.

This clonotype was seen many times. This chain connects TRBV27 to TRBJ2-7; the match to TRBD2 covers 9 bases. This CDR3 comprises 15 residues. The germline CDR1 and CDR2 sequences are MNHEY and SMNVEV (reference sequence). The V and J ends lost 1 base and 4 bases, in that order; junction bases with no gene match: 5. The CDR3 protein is CASSLLASGAYEQYF. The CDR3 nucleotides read TGTGCCAGCAGTTTATTGGCTAGCGGGGCGTACGAGCAGTACTTC.

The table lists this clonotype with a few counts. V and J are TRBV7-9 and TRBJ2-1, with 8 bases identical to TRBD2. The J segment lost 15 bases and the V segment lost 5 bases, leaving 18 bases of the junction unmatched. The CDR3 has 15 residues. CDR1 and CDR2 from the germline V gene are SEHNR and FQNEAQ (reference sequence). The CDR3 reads CASSIDPGTSPFRFF. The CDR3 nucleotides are TGTGCCAGCAGCATAGACCCCGGGACTAGTCCCTTTCGGTTCTTC.

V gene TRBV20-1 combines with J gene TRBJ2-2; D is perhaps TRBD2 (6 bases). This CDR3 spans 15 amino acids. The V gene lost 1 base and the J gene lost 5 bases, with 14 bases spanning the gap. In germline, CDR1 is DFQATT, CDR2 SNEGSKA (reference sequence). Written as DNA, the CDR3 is TGCAGTGCTAGAGGGGGCGGGGCAGGGACCGGGGAGCTGTTTTTT. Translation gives CSARGGGAGTGELFF.

The CDR3 DNA follows: TGCGCCAGCAGCGATCATCAGGGCACTGAAGCTTTCTTT. Translated: CASSDHQGTEAFF. The gene calls are TRBV5-1 and TRBJ1-1; D perhaps matches TRBD1 (5 bases). V lost 4 bases and J 4 bases, leaving 11 bases between the germline ends. CDR1 and CDR2 from the germline V gene are SGHRS and YFSETQ. This CDR3 comprises 13 residues.

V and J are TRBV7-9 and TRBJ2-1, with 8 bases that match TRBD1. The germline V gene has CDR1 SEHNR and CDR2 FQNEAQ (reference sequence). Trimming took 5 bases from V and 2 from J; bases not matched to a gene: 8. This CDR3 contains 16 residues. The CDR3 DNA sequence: TGTGCCAGCAGCCTGGACAGGGTCGGGCCCTACAATGAGCAGTTCTTC. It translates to CASSLDRVGPYNEQFF.

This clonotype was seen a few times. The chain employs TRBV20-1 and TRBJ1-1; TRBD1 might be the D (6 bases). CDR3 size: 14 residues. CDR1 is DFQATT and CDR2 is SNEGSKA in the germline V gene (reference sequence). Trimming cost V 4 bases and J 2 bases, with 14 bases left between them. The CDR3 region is CSATGAEVNTEAFF. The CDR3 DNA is TGCAGTGCTACGGGGGCTGAGGTAAACACTGAAGCTTTCTTT.

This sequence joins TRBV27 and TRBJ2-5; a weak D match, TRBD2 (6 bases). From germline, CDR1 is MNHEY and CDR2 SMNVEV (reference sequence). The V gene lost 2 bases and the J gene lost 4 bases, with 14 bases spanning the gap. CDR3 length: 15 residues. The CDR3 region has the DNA TGTGCCAGCAGTTTAGGCCCCACGGGGGTAGAGACCCAGTACTTC. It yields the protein CASSLGPTGVETQYF.

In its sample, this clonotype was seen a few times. The CDR3 is CATSVQGIGNQPQHF. The CDR3 DNA is TGTGCCACCAGCGTACAGGGAATTGGCAATCAGCCCCAGCATTTT. The V call is TRBV15, the J call TRBJ1-5; tentative D call: TRBD1 (6 bases). This CDR3 region has 15 residues. V shed 5 bases and J shed 2 bases, with 13 bases lying between them. Per germline, CDR1 LNHNV and CDR2 YYDKDF (reference sequence).

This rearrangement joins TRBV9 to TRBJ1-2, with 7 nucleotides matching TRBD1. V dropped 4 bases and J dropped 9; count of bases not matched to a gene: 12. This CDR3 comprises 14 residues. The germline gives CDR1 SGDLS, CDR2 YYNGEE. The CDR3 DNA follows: TGTGCCAGCAGCCCGGACAGGAATCTAAAGAGCTACACCTTC. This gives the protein CASSPDRNLKSYTF.

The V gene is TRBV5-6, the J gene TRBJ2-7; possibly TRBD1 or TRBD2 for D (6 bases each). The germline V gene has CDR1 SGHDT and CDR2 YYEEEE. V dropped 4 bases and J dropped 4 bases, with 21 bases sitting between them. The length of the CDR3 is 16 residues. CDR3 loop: CASSASLGAGGYEQYF. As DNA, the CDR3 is TGTGCCAGCAGCGCCTCGTTGGGGGCCGGGGGTTACGAGCAGTACTTC. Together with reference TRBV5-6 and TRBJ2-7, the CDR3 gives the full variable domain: DAGVTQSPTHLIKTRGQQVTLRCSPKSGHDTVSWYQQALGQGPQFIFQYYEEEERQRGNFPDRFSGHQFPNYSSELNVNALLLGDSALYLCASSASLGAGGYEQYFGPGTRLTVT.

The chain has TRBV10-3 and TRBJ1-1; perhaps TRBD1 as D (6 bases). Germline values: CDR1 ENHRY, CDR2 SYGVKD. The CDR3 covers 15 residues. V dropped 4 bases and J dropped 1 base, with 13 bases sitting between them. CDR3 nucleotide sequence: TGTGCCATCAGTGTTTCGCGGGACAAGAACACTGAAGCTTTCTTT. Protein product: CAISVSRDKNTEAFF.